These 13 T cell receptor beta chains share one sample of origin, sequenced in a study of beta chain features in type 1 diabetes. The isolated RNA, all of it, was reverse transcribed, so expressed TCRB transcripts were what got sequenced. Generated by immunoSEQ multiplex PCR, the TCRdb table keeps only in-frame clones and is missing some. The sample records roughly 350,000 clones, 8.5% to 10% being singletons. Their cognate antigens are unknown. Study results and caveats: When Type 1 diabetes patients were examined, their TCRB CDR3s proved moderately but significantly shorter in all four CD4+ subsets.

Sample: central memory CD4+ T cells from blood. The receptor source for this set is a man aged 30 to 39 with type 1 diabetes.

The genes are TRBV15 and TRBJ1-4; TRBD1 might be the D (5 bases). Germline CDR1 and CDR2: LNHNV and YYDKDF (reference sequence). This CDR3 comprises 13 residues. The V and J ends lost 1 base and 9 bases respectively, with 9 bases between them. The CDR3 DNA follows: TGTGCCACCAGCAGAGGAACGGGACAAAAACTGTTTTTT. This translates into CATSRGTGQKLFF.

This clone was observed a few times. The chain recombines TRBV4-3 with TRBJ1-5, with D unresolved. The V and J ends lost 1 base and 3 bases respectively, with 10 bases between them. This CDR3 has 15 residues. The germline V gene encodes CDR1 LGHNA and CDR2 YSLEER. CDR3 DNA sequence: TGCGCCAGCAGCCAAGCGGGCGGAGACAATCAGCCCCAGCATTTT. Translation gives CASSQAGGDNQPQHF.

The V and J genes are TRBV19 and TRBJ1-5; no reliable D call. The CDR3 loop spans 14 amino acids. Between the trimmed V and J ends, which lost 0 bases and 10 bases, there was a span of 13 bases. From germline, CDR1 is LNHDA and CDR2 SQIVND (reference sequence). The CDR3 DNA reads as TGTGCCAGTAGTATAGAGGTCAGCTTGGGCCCCCAGCATTTT. Its protein is CASSIEVSLGPQHF.

The chain combines TRBV11-2 with TRBJ2-7; 8 nucleotides agree with TRBD1. The CDR3 is made up of 12 amino acids. Trimming at V came to 4 bases and at J to 6 bases, leaving 2 bases not matched to a gene. CDR1 is SGHAT, CDR2 FQNNGV, per germline. CDR3 nucleotides: TGTGCCAGCAGCTCACAGGGGGGCGAGCAGTACTTC. It is translated as CASSSQGGEQYF.

This clone has a handful of counts. Just one base apart from a much larger clone, this may be a read error. The sample carries other DNA sequences with the same CDR3. The chain combines TRBV4-1 with TRBJ2-5; D remains ambiguous. Germline loops: CDR1 MGHRA, CDR2 YSYEKL. The CDR3 length is 13 residues. Here the CDR3 reads CASSQDYQETQYF. The DNA of the CDR3 is TGCGCCAGCAGCCAAGACTACCAGGAGACCCAGTACTTC.

This clone turned up a few times. The genes are TRBV5-1 and TRBJ1-5; 7 bases are shared with TRBD1. Germline V CDR1 and CDR2: SGHRS, YFSETQ. The CDR3 consists of 14 residues. With V trimmed by 4 bases and J by 7 bases, 8 bases remained unmatched. CDR3 bases: TGCGCCAGCAGCCCGACAGGGATTGACCAGCCCCAGCATTTT. This codes for CASSPTGIDQPQHF.

V and J are TRBV29-1 and TRBJ2-1; D may be TRBD1 (6 bases). This CDR3 contains 15 residues. Germline CDR1 is SQVTM and CDR2 is ANQGSEA. Trimming pared 3 bases from V and 8 bases from J, leaving 20 bases between. The CDR3 bases are TGCAGCGTTGACTCGGGACACCGATCGATTCATGAGCAGTTCTTC. It encodes CSVDSGHRSIHEQFF.

V and J are TRBV7-9 and TRBJ2-3, with TRBD2 identical over 8 bases. Germline CDR1 is SEHNR and CDR2 is FQNEAQ (reference sequence). Losses at the gene ends were 4 bases for V and 0 bases for J; bases not matched to a gene: 3. The CDR3 has 15 amino acids. The CDR3 region is CASSSGLASTDTQYF. The CDR3 region has the DNA TGTGCCAGCAGCTCCGGACTAGCTAGCACAGATACGCAGTATTTT.

This clone occurred many times. This CDR3 reads CASSLPSGYGYTF. The DNA of the CDR3 is TGCGCCAGCAGTCTCCCGAGTGGCTATGGCTACACCTTC. J is TRBJ1-2 and V is TRBV23-1; D is unresolved. TRBV23-1 is labeled an ORF, and its function is uncertain. Trimming removed 4 bases at V and 4 bases at J, with 10 bases between. The CDR3 runs 13 residues.

The V gene is TRBV5-6, the J gene TRBJ2-7; 9 bases are shared with TRBD1. This CDR3 spans 14 amino acids. The ends lost 0 bases at V and 6 bases at J; junction bases unmatched: 4. Germline CDR1 is SGHDT and CDR2 is YYEEEE. CDR3 amino acids: CASSLVGTGFEQYF. CDR3 coding DNA: TGTGCCAGCAGCTTGGTTGGGACAGGGTTCGAGCAGTACTTC.

This clone was counted a few times. The genes are TRBV18 and TRBJ2-1; 8 bases match TRBD1. V gave up 5 bases and J gave up 8 bases; unmatched junction bases: 14. The CDR3 has 16 residues. The germline gives CDR1 KGHSH, CDR2 LQKENI. Here the CDR3 DNA reads TGTGCCAGCTCAGACCCGGGGACAGGATCCGAATATGAGCAGTTCTTC. Protein sequence: CASSDPGTGSEYEQFF.

This chain connects TRBV7-2 to TRBJ2-3; 7 bases align to TRBD2. J was trimmed by 0 bases and V by 1 base; bases with no gene match: 1. From germline, CDR1 is SGHTA and CDR2 FQGNSA. This CDR3 is built from 15 residues. The CDR3 is CASSLVRESTDTQYF. CDR3 bases: TGTGCCAGCAGCTTAGTGCGGGAGAGCACAGATACGCAGTATTTT.

This CDR3 reads CASSLGGLYTDTQYF. The CDR3 DNA reads TGTGCCAGCAGTTTAGGAGGGTTGTACACAGATACGCAGTATTTT. The V gene is TRBV28, the J gene TRBJ2-3; tentative D call: TRBD2 (6 bases). Germline V gene data show CDR1 as MDHEN and CDR2 as SYDVKM. The CDR3 consists of 15 residues. Trimming took off 2 bases at V and 2 bases at J, with 11 bases between the two ends.